These 4 T cell receptor beta chains share one sample of origin, sequenced in a study of naive and memory T cell subsets. Ligated cDNA underwent four rounds of PCR with nested alpha and beta constant region primers and SP2. Using its own MiXCR run on the UMI-ligation and nested PCR reads, TCRdb lists one record per CDR3 protein. The sample holds about 37,000 distinct CDR3 sequences; 9.5% to 11% are singletons and the top ten take around 4.2%. Regarding treatment: skin biopsy from PPD injection site in Mantoux-positive individual. An oligonucleotide containing a UMI was ligated to the 3' end of TCR cDNA. This sample comprised skin, obtained from a tuberculin skin test site. These receptors originate from an adult in good health.

This clonotype is classed as medium-sized. The rearrangement joins TRBV7-3 to TRBJ2-2; the D is unclear. V lost 2 bases and J 0 bases, leaving 10 bases between the germline ends. Germline CDR1 SGHTA, CDR2 FQGTGA. CDR3 length: 16 amino acids. The CDR3 DNA is TGTGCCAGCAGCTTACAAGCTGGCGCGAACACCGGGGAGCTGTTTTTT. Translated: CASSLQAGANTGELFF.

V gene TRBV19 combines with J gene TRBJ2-7; D is undetermined. The CDR3 spans 12 residues. V lost 3 bases, J lost 2 bases, and 5 bases lay in between. The germline gives CDR1 LNHDA, CDR2 SQIVND (reference sequence). The CDR3 sequence is CASSIPPYEQYF. In DNA form, the CDR3 reads TGTGCCAGTAGTATCCCCCCCTACGAGCAGTACTTC.

The sample holds a few counts of this clonotype. V usage is TRBV19 and J usage is TRBJ1-5; D possibly corresponds to TRBD1 (5 bases). Trimming stripped 7 bases from V and 3 bases from J, with 13 bases between. The V gene's germline CDR1 is LNHDA and CDR2 SQIVND (reference sequence). The CDR3 loop spans 14 amino acids. The CDR3 bases are TGTGCCAGTACCCTTCAGGGTTCCAATCAGCCCCAGCATTTT. This gives the protein CASTLQGSNQPQHF.

The chain uses TRBV20-1 and TRBJ2-7; no firm D call. The CDR3 spans 13 residues. Germline V gene data show CDR1 as DFQATT and CDR2 as SNEGSKA (reference sequence). Trimming shortened V by 2 bases and J by 4 bases, and 12 bases separated the two germline ends. The CDR3 DNA reads TGCAGTGCTAGAAACCGGAAAGAGTACGAGCAGTACTTC. Protein: CSARNRKEYEQYF.